These 28 T cell receptor beta chains came from one sample sequenced in a study of post-analysis software for immune sequencing data. Prepared libraries of TCR beta cDNA carried unique molecular identifiers. MiXCR, applied by TCRdb to the PCR reads, yields one record per CDR3 protein. The table has 150,000 to 200,000 distinct CDR3 sequences, around 34% seen once. Here the sequenced sample was blood, taken after autologous hematopoietic stem cell transplantation. All receptors derive from a girl aged 5-17 years with multiple sclerosis.

This clonotype was recorded a few times. This chain links TRBV20-1 with TRBJ2-7, with 9 bases matching TRBD2. From germline, CDR1 is DFQATT and CDR2 SNEGSKA (reference sequence). Trimming cost V 6 bases and J 2 bases; bases outside gene matches: 8. CDR3 size: 14 residues. The CDR3 nucleotides read TGCAGTGCAGCCGGGACTAGCAGGACCTACGAGCAGTACTTC. Its protein is CSAAGTSRTYEQYF.

The rearrangement uses TRBV7-6 and TRBJ2-1; a weak D match, TRBD1 (5 bases). The germline V gene encodes CDR1 SGHVS and CDR2 FNYEAQ. Trimming shortened V by 1 base and J by 8 bases, and 6 bases separated the two germline ends. The CDR3 is 12 residues long. The CDR3 loop reads CASSLGTHEQFF. The DNA of the CDR3 is TGTGCCAGCAGCTTAGGGACACATGAGCAGTTCTTC. Filled out from reference TRBV7-6 and TRBJ2-1, the complete variable domain reads GAGVSQSPRYKVTKRGQDVALRCDPISGHVSLYWYRQALGQGPEFLTYFNYEAQQDKSGLPNDRFSAERPEGSISTLTIQRTEQRDSAMYRCASSLGTHEQFFGPGTRLTVL.

As for this clonotype: This clone may be a read error of a much larger clone one base away. V usage is TRBV3-1 and J usage is TRBJ1-4; the D is unclear. Germline V gives CDR1 LGHDT, CDR2 YNNKEL (reference sequence). This CDR3 has 12 amino acids. This CDR3 reads CASSPSAEKRFF. The CDR3 DNA follows: TGTGCCAGCAGCCCCTCGGCAGAAAAACGGTTTTTT.

This rearrangement joins TRBV4-3 to TRBJ1-5; 7 positions agree with TRBD1. V lost 0 bases, J lost 4 bases, and 3 bases stayed unmatched. The CDR3 has 15 residues. The germline V gene encodes CDR1 LGHNA and CDR2 YSLEER. This CDR3 is CASSQDSGGNQPQHF. CDR3 nucleotide sequence: TGCGCCAGCAGCCAAGATTCAGGGGGGAATCAGCCCCAGCATTTT.

This clonotype was found a few times. The V gene is TRBV10-2, the J gene TRBJ2-7, with 9 bases matching TRBD2. Germline lookup yields CDR1 WSHSY and CDR2 SAAADI. The trim removed 8 bases at V and 5 bases at J, leaving 7 bases unmatched. The CDR3 is 13 amino acids. The CDR3: CASGSGRSHEQYF. The DNA for the CDR3 is TGCGCCAGCGGAAGCGGGAGGTCCCACGAGCAGTACTTC.

This sequence joins TRBV20-1 and TRBJ2-1; D might be TRBD1 or TRBD2, each matching 6 bases. Looked up from germline, CDR1 is DFQATT and CDR2 is SNEGSKA (reference sequence). V lost 1 base and J lost 5, with 18 bases in between. The CDR3 is 16 amino acids. Here the CDR3 reads CSARVPGGSVDNEQFF. CDR3 coding DNA: TGCAGTGCTAGAGTGCCCGGGGGCTCAGTAGACAATGAGCAGTTCTTC.

J is TRBJ2-7 and V is TRBV2, with D possibly being TRBD1 (5 bases). The end of the DNA fits TRBJ2-5 better, so the J call may be wrong. Germline lookup yields CDR1 SNHLY and CDR2 FYNNEI. CDR3 length: 11 amino acids. CDR3 sequence (DNA): TGTGCCAGCAGGGGGCAAAAGACCCAGTACTTC. This encodes CASRGQKTQYF.

About this clonotype: One junction end does not reproduce the germline sequence, and a read error may be involved. The genes are TRBV7-2 and TRBJ2-3; TRBD1 is a possible D gene (6 bases). This CDR3 region has 20 residues. Per germline, CDR1 SGHTA and CDR2 FQGNSA. CDR3 sequence: CAGRPHTGTRAHRITDTQYF. The CDR3 DNA follows: TGTGCCGGCAGGCCTCACACGGGGACAAGGGCCCACAGGATCACAGATACGCAGTATTTT.

The chain carries TRBV20-1 and TRBJ2-1; D gene ambiguous. Trimming removed 6 bases from V and 7 bases from J, with 7 bases in between. The germline V gene has CDR1 DFQATT and CDR2 SNEGSKA (reference sequence). The CDR3 is made up of 10 amino acids. The CDR3 loop reads CSAHGNEQFF. The CDR3 DNA follows: TGCAGTGCCCACGGGAATGAGCAGTTCTTC.

This clonotype was seen many times. The chain has TRBV25-1 and TRBJ2-5, with D unclear. CDR3 size: 15 residues. The ends were cut back, 1 base at V and 4 bases at J, with 13 bases in the middle. CDR1 MGHDK and CDR2 SYGVNS come from the germline V gene. CDR3 residues: CASSESLLLRETQYF. CDR3 sequence (DNA): TGTGCCAGCAGTGAATCTCTCCTTCTCCGAGAGACCCAGTACTTC.

The V call is TRBV24-1, the J call TRBJ2-6; TRBD1 matches 7 bases. Germline V gene sequence: CDR1 KGHDR, CDR2 SFDVKD. The CDR3 sequence is 16 residues long. The junction had 5 bases not matched to a gene; V was cut back by 3 bases and J by 4 bases. The CDR3 region has the DNA TGTGCCACCAGTGATACAGGGGTTCTGGGGGCCAACGTCCTGACTTTC. It encodes CATSDTGVLGANVLTF.

This clonotype was seen at least ten times. J is TRBJ2-7 and V is TRBV6-6, with TRBD2 identical over 7 bases. V was pared by 10 bases and J by 2 bases, with 5 bases of the junction left unmatched. CDR3 length: 12 residues. The germline V gene encodes CDR1 MNHNY and CDR2 SVGAGI (reference sequence). CDR3 sequence: CATGTKTYEQYF. CDR3 nucleotides: TGTGCCACCGGGACTAAAACCTACGAGCAGTACTTC.

This rearrangement joins TRBV3-1 to TRBJ2-3, with D hard to call. CDR3 length: 13 residues. Trimming pared 2 bases from V and 4 bases from J, leaving 7 bases between. Germline V gives CDR1 LGHDT, CDR2 YNNKEL (reference sequence). The CDR3 loop reads CASSQNEADTQYF. DNA of the CDR3: TGTGCCAGCAGCCAAAATGAGGCAGATACGCAGTATTTT.

V gene TRBV12-3 or TRBV12-4 combines with J gene TRBJ2-6; D possibly corresponds to TRBD1 (6 bases). The CDR3 sequence is 14 residues long. Trimming removed 5 bases from V and 5 bases from J, with 10 bases in between. The CDR3 spells CASSPGTRANVLTF. CDR3 sequence (DNA): TGTGCCAGCAGTCCCGGGACAAGGGCCAACGTCCTGACTTTC.

Concerning this clonotype itself: An end of the junction does not agree with germline; a read error may underlie this. The rearrangement joins TRBV5-5 to TRBJ2-1, with 13 bases aligning to TRBD2. This CDR3 contains 14 residues. The germline V gene has CDR1 SGHKS and CDR2 YYEKEE (reference sequence). The CDR3 coding sequence is TGTGCCGGCAGCCGACTAGCGGGGGGCAATGAGCAGTTCTTC. Encoded protein: CAGSRLAGGNEQFF.

In this sample, this clonotype turned up a few times. At one end, the junction sequence differs from germline, possibly due to a read error. The chain couples TRBV12-3 or TRBV12-4 to TRBJ2-3; 10 bases are shared with TRBD2. This CDR3 comprises 14 residues. As DNA, the CDR3 is TGTGCCAGCAGTCTAGCGGGAGTGAGAGATACGCAGTATTTT. Translating it yields CASSLAGVRDTQYF.

This clonotype was detected a few times. The rearrangement links TRBV20-1 to TRBJ2-4; 12 nucleotides line up with TRBD1. Germline CDR1 and CDR2: DFQATT and SNEGSKA (reference sequence). J gave up 6 bases and V 8 bases, and 11 bases lay outside the gene matches. CDR3 length: 15 amino acids. The CDR3 sequence: CSTTRGQGARNIQYF. The CDR3 DNA follows: TGCAGTACGACCCGGGGACAGGGGGCTAGAAACATTCAGTACTTC.

The chain joins TRBV6-5 to TRBJ2-5, with TRBD1 matching 8 bases. J gave up 5 bases and V 5 bases, and 10 bases lay outside the gene matches. Germline assignment: CDR1 MNHEY and CDR2 SVGAGI. CDR3 length: 15 residues. CDR3 sequence reads: CASSTQGASGETQYF. CDR3 DNA: TGTGCCAGCAGTACTCAGGGGGCGTCGGGCGAGACCCAGTACTTC.

The chain combines TRBV20-1 with TRBJ2-3; 8 bases fit TRBD2. Germline CDR1 reads DFQATT; CDR2 reads SNEGSKA (reference sequence). With 3 bases clipped from V and 5 bases from J, the junction kept 10 bases outside the gene matches. The CDR3 length is 15 residues. The chain's CDR3 is CSASRAGGLGDTQYF. In DNA form, the CDR3 reads TGCAGTGCTAGTCGGGCGGGAGGTCTAGGAGATACGCAGTATTTT.

This chain joins TRBV5-5 and TRBJ1-2, with D unresolved. The CDR3 length is 15 residues. V shed 4 bases and J shed 0 bases, with 13 bases lying between them. The germline gives CDR1 SGHKS, CDR2 YYEKEE (reference sequence). The CDR3 loop is CASSVDLFTNYGYTF. DNA for the CDR3: TGTGCCAGCAGCGTTGACCTATTCACTAACTATGGCTACACCTTC.

In its sample, this clonotype was seen a few times. The chain has TRBV20-1 and TRBJ2-1, with TRBD2 as a possible D gene (6 bases). Germline assignment: CDR1 DFQATT and CDR2 SNEGSKA (reference sequence). V was shortened by 1 base and J by 9 bases, with 13 bases between the two germline ends. The CDR3 totals 13 residues. For the CDR3, the DNA is TGCAGTGCTAGAGGGTCTAGCGTCGGTGAGCAGTTCTTC. Protein: CSARGSSVGEQFF.

The J gene is TRBJ2-7, the V gene TRBV10-3; no firm D call. V was clipped by 0 bases and J by 0 bases, with 9 bases between them. CDR1 and CDR2 from the germline V gene are ENHRY and SYGVKD. CDR3 length equals 15 residues. The CDR3, as DNA: TGTGCCATCAGTGAGTCTTTGGCAGGCTCCTACGAGCAGTACTTC. Translating it yields CAISESLAGSYEQYF.

This chain connects TRBV15 to TRBJ2-7; tentatively, D is TRBD1 or TRBD2 (6 bases each). Germline assignment: CDR1 LNHNV and CDR2 YYDKDF (reference sequence). V lost 3 bases to trimming and J lost 6 bases, with 18 bases between them. The CDR3 length is 15 residues. CDR3 in DNA: TGTGCCACCAGCAGGGGGGGCAGCGGTCTCTGCGAGCAGTACTTC. It encodes CATSRGGSGLCEQYF.

V gene TRBV10-3 combines with J gene TRBJ2-5; a weak D match, TRBD1 (6 bases). The end of the DNA is better explained by TRBJ2-7, so the J call may be wrong. This CDR3 has 12 amino acids. Looked up from germline, CDR1 is ENHRY and CDR2 is SYGVKD. CDR3 sequence: CAISGNRAEQYF. CDR3 sequence (DNA): TGTGCCATCAGTGGGAACAGGGCCGAGCAGTACTTC.

V gene TRBV20-1 combines with J gene TRBJ1-5; TRBD1 agrees at 10 bases. The CDR3 runs 17 residues. Germline CDR1 DFQATT, CDR2 SNEGSKA (reference sequence). Germline trimming cut 5 bases from V and 0 bases from J; bases unmatched to any gene: 10. The CDR3 protein is CSALPGQGRSSNQPQHF. The DNA of the CDR3 is TGCAGTGCTCTACCGGGACAGGGGCGGAGTAGCAATCAGCCCCAGCATTTT.

V gene TRBV7-2 combines with J gene TRBJ2-1; 7 bases agree with TRBD2. J gave up 7 bases and V 5 bases, and 17 bases lay outside the gene matches. The CDR3 loop spans 17 amino acids. In germline, CDR1 is SGHTA, CDR2 FQGNSA. The CDR3 nucleotides read TGTGCCAGCAGCCCCACCCTTTGGGCGGGAGCGGCTAATGAGCAGTTCTTC. It yields the protein CASSPTLWAGAANEQFF.

This clonotype is a singleton in its sample. This may be a read error, as it is one base from a much larger clone. The chain couples TRBV9 to TRBJ2-3, with TRBD2 matching 10 bases. This CDR3 spans 17 amino acids. CDR1 and CDR2 (germline): SGDLS, YYNGEE. The CDR3 DNA sequence: TGTACCAGCAGCGTAGATGGTGCTAGCGGGGGCGCAGATACGCAGTATTTT. This codes for CTSSVDGASGGADTQYF.

The chain combines TRBV4-3 with TRBJ2-3, with TRBD2 matching 11 bases. Germline V lookup: CDR1 LGHNA, CDR2 YSLEER. CDR3 length equals 16 residues. The V gene end was trimmed by 3 bases and the J gene end by 0 bases; junction bases not matched to a gene: 2. The chain's CDR3 is CASSQWTSGSTDTQYF. In DNA, the CDR3 is TGCGCCAGCAGCCAGTGGACTAGCGGGAGCACAGATACGCAGTATTTT.